One sample yielded the 27 T cell receptor beta chains listed below, sequenced in a study of T cell responses to AZD1222 COVID-19 vaccine. Using immunoSEQ multiplex PCR, the repertoire was profiled, and TCRdb retains in-frame clones only, with some absent. The sample comprises 150,000 or so clones, about 92% of which are singletons, and around 6.3% rests with the top ten. This sample comprised peripheral blood, obtained 28 days after the second AZD1222 dose. Receptors originate from an adult who received the AZD1222 COVID-19 vaccine.

This chain connects TRBV6-5 to TRBJ2-3; the D gene is possibly TRBD2 (7 bases). The CDR3 is 15 residues long. Trimming pared 0 bases from V and 6 bases from J, leaving 13 bases between. The germline V gene encodes CDR1 MNHEY and CDR2 SVGAGI. The CDR3 bases are TGTGCCAGCAGTTACTCGGGAGGGGGTAGGGATACGCAGTATTTT. Amino acid sequence: CASSYSGGGRDTQYF.

This chain links TRBV6-5 with TRBJ1-4; 8 nucleotides match TRBD1. Trimming took 5 bases from V and 4 from J; bases not matched to a gene: 3. CDR3 length equals 14 residues. Germline CDR1 and CDR2: MNHEY and SVGAGI. CDR3 amino acids: CASSRQGFNEKLFF. DNA for the CDR3: TGTGCCAGCAGTCGACAGGGGTTTAATGAAAAACTGTTTTTT.

This clone was observed a few times. The chain joins TRBV28 to TRBJ2-1, with D maybe TRBD2 (6 bases). Trimming took off 7 bases at V and 12 bases at J, with 16 bases between the two ends. This CDR3 has 12 residues. Per the germline V gene, CDR1 is MDHEN and CDR2 is SYDVKM. The CDR3 sequence: CASTPPRGGQFF. The CDR3 nucleotides are TGTGCCAGCACCCCGCCGCGGGGTGGGCAGTTCTTC.

The V gene is TRBV3-1 (or the pseudogene TRBV3-2), the J gene TRBJ1-5; D unresolved. The CDR3 length is 13 residues. Germline V gene lookup returns CDR1 LGHDT and CDR2 YNNKEL (reference sequence). Trimming left V 1 base short and J 4 bases short, with 5 bases between. The chain's CDR3 is CASSQGLNQPQHF. CDR3 sequence (DNA): TGTGCCAGCAGCCAAGGCCTGAATCAGCCCCAGCATTTT.

The chain uses TRBV9 and TRBJ2-3; 7 nucleotides agree with TRBD1. Looked up from germline, CDR1 is SGDLS and CDR2 is YYNGEE. There are 15 residues in the CDR3. V lost 0 bases to trimming and J lost 3 bases; unmatched junction nucleotides: 4. CDR3 in amino acids: CASSVGQGLTDTQYF. CDR3 coding DNA: TGTGCCAGCAGCGTAGGACAGGGTTTGACAGATACGCAGTATTTT.

The rearrangement joins TRBV28 to TRBJ1-5; D remains unclear. The CDR3 loop spans 12 amino acids. V lost 3 bases and J lost 6, with 6 bases in between. Germline loops: CDR1 MDHEN, CDR2 SYDVKM. The CDR3, as DNA: TGTGCCAGCAGTTTGATCTCTCAGCCCCAGCATTTT. The encoded protein is CASSLISQPQHF.

The rearrangement joins TRBV9 to TRBJ1-2; 7 positions agree with TRBD1. The junction had 15 bases not matched to a gene; V was cut back by 4 bases and J by 6 bases. From germline, CDR1 is SGDLS and CDR2 YYNGEE. This CDR3 is 16 amino acids long. CDR3 protein: CASSPHPQGTANGYTF. CDR3 sequence (DNA): TGTGCCAGCAGCCCCCACCCACAGGGGACGGCTAATGGCTACACCTTC.

The gene calls are TRBV4-1 and TRBJ2-7, with a tentative D call TRBD1 (6 bases). V dropped 1 base and J dropped 0 bases, with 10 bases sitting between them. The CDR3 covers 15 residues. CDR1 and CDR2 (germline): MGHRA, YSYEKL. The CDR3 protein is CASSQVQGSSYEQYF. As DNA, the CDR3 is TGCGCCAGCAGCCAAGTACAGGGTAGCTCCTACGAGCAGTACTTC.

Comment on this clone: Other DNA sequences within the sample encode an identical CDR3. This sequence joins TRBV19 and TRBJ1-1; D might be TRBD1 (5 bases). The germline V and J ends were trimmed by 3 bases and 2 bases, with 10 bases remaining between them. Germline values: CDR1 LNHDA, CDR2 SQIVND (reference sequence). This CDR3 has 14 amino acids. This chain's CDR3 is CASSIRGGNTEAFF. The CDR3 DNA sequence: TGTGCCAGTAGTATCCGGGGCGGAAACACTGAAGCTTTCTTT.

The chain combines TRBV12-3 or TRBV12-4 with TRBJ1-1; no definite D call. The CDR3 has 11 amino acids. V lost 9 bases and J lost 5, with 10 bases in between. DNA for the CDR3: TGTGCCAGTTTACAAAGAACTGAAGCTTTCTTT. This gives the protein CASLQRTEAFF.

The V gene is TRBV5-1, the J gene TRBJ2-5, with D hard to call. The length of the CDR3 is 15 residues. V gave up 0 bases and J gave up 0 bases, with 9 bases separating them. The germline V gene encodes CDR1 SGHRS and CDR2 YFSETQ. Written as DNA, the CDR3 is TGCGCCAGCAGCTTGGTCCCAGGCGACCAAGAGACCCAGTACTTC. It specifies CASSLVPGDQETQYF.

The chain combines TRBV5-1 with TRBJ1-1; possible D gene TRBD1, 6 bases. V lost 3 bases and J lost 4, with 13 bases in between. The CDR3 is made up of 14 amino acids. CDR1 and CDR2 from the germline V gene are SGHRS and YFSETQ. For the CDR3, the DNA is TGCGCCAGCAGCTGGGTTGAAGGGGGCACTGAAGCTTTCTTT. Protein sequence: CASSWVEGGTEAFF.

The rearrangement links TRBV2 to TRBJ1-3; D remains unclear. The germline V and J ends were trimmed by 0 bases and 4 bases, with 4 bases remaining between them. There are 13 residues in the CDR3. The germline gives CDR1 SNHLY, CDR2 FYNNEI. The CDR3 DNA reads as TGTGCCAGCAGTGAAGCAGTCGGAAACACCATATATTTT. This translates into CASSEAVGNTIYF.

The V gene is TRBV28, the J gene TRBJ2-1, with D perhaps TRBD2 (6 bases). The CDR3 totals 15 residues. Germline CDR1 is MDHEN and CDR2 is SYDVKM. V lost 1 base and J 2 bases, leaving 9 bases between the germline ends. In DNA form, the CDR3 reads TGTGCCAGCAGTTTATCGTGGGGGGCCTACAATGAGCAGTTCTTC. The encoded protein is CASSLSWGAYNEQFF.

The chain is built from TRBV30 and TRBJ1-4; a weak D match, TRBD1 (5 bases). The V gene lost 5 bases and the J gene lost 0 bases, with 10 bases spanning the gap. The germline V gene has CDR1 GTSNPN and CDR2 SVGIG (reference sequence). The CDR3 runs 14 residues. The CDR3 nucleotides read TGTGCCTGGGGCGCGGGGGCAACTAATGAAAAACTGTTTTTT. Its translation is CAWGAGATNEKLFF.

In this sample, this clone turned up a few times. The chain joins TRBV11-1 to TRBJ2-7; perhaps TRBD1 as D (5 bases). The V end lost 2 bases, the J end lost 6 bases, and 14 bases lay between the germline ends. The CDR3 loop spans 14 amino acids. CDR1 is SGHAT, CDR2 FQDESV, per germline (reference sequence). CDR3 DNA sequence: TGTGCCAGCAGCTTAAATGCAGGGTTTTTCGAGCAGTACTTC. This encodes CASSLNAGFFEQYF. Looking up the rest from reference TRBV11-1 and TRBJ2-7 gives the full variable domain: EAEVAQSPRYKITEKSQAVAFWCDPISGHATLYWYRQILGQGPELLVQFQDESVVDDSQLPKDRFSAERLKGVDSTLKIQPAELGDSAMYLCASSLNAGFFEQYFGPGTRLTVT.

The CDR3, as DNA: TGTGCCTGGAGTGTTGACCAGAGCTCTGGAAACACCATATATTTT. Protein product: CAWSVDQSSGNTIYF. V is TRBV30 and J is TRBJ1-3, with D hard to call. This CDR3 contains 15 residues. Germline lookup yields CDR1 GTSNPN and CDR2 SVGIG (reference sequence). The V gene lost 0 bases and the J gene lost 0 bases, with 9 bases spanning the gap. Drawing the rest from reference TRBV30 and TRBJ1-3, the complete variable domain is SQTIHQWPATLVQPVGSPLSLECTVEGTSNPNLYWYRQAAGRGLQLLFYSVGIGQISSEVPQNLSASRPQDRQFILSSKKLLLSDSGFYLCAWSVDQSSGNTIYFGEGSWLTVV.

The V and J genes are TRBV3-1 (or the pseudogene TRBV3-2) and TRBJ1-1; TRBD1 is a possible D gene (6 bases). CDR1 and CDR2 from the germline V gene are LGHDT and YNNKEL (reference sequence). The V end lost 2 bases, the J end lost 7 bases, and 11 bases lay between the germline ends. The CDR3 length is 13 residues. The CDR3 DNA follows: TGTGCCAGCAGCCAAATAGGGGGGATTGAAGCTTTCTTT. Translating it yields CASSQIGGIEAFF.

The V call is TRBV23-1, the J call TRBJ1-5; tentative D call: TRBD1 (5 bases). TRBV23-1 has ORF status, its function being uncertain. Trimming stripped 3 bases from V and 0 bases from J, with 15 bases between. The CDR3 is 17 amino acids. The CDR3 sequence is CASSQGQFPYSNQPQHF. DNA for the CDR3: TGCGCCAGCAGTCAGGGGCAGTTCCCCTATAGCAATCAGCCCCAGCATTTT.

V and J are TRBV10-3 and TRBJ2-7; 7 bases align to TRBD1. Trimming at V came to 4 bases and at J to 5 bases, leaving 14 bases not matched to a gene. Germline V gene lookup returns CDR1 ENHRY and CDR2 SYGVKD. This CDR3 spans 16 amino acids. CDR3 bases: TGTGCCATCAGTGGCCCCCCCGACAGGGAGCCCGACGAGCAGTACTTC. Protein: CAISGPPDREPDEQYF.

V is TRBV30 and J is TRBJ2-3; TRBD1 is a possible D gene (6 bases). The V end lost 3 bases, the J end lost 5 bases, and 9 bases lay between the germline ends. The germline gives CDR1 GTSNPN, CDR2 SVGIG (reference sequence). The CDR3 covers 12 residues. The CDR3 nucleotides are TGTGCCTGGAGCCAACAGGGAGATACGCAGTATTTT. Amino acid sequence: CAWSQQGDTQYF.

The gene calls are TRBV19 and TRBJ1-5; D unclear. Trimming removed 1 base from V and 2 bases from J, with 12 bases in between. This CDR3 has 16 residues. Germline V gene sequence: CDR1 LNHDA, CDR2 SQIVND (reference sequence). The CDR3 spells CASSIASPGRNQPQHF. The CDR3 DNA reads TGTGCCAGTAGTATAGCCTCCCCGGGCCGCAATCAGCCCCAGCATTTT.

The CDR3 loop is CASSLRPRKDQPQHF. CDR3 in DNA: TGTGCCAGCAGTTTACGGCCTCGGAAGGATCAGCCCCAGCATTTT. This sequence joins TRBV27 and TRBJ1-5, with no clear D. Trimming pared 2 bases from V and 5 bases from J, leaving 13 bases between. Germline values: CDR1 MNHEY, CDR2 SMNVEV (reference sequence). The CDR3 has 15 amino acids.

The chain is built from TRBV24-1 and TRBJ2-3; D uncertain. Trimming left V 6 bases short and J 0 bases short, with 12 bases between. CDR3 length equals 15 residues. Germline assignment: CDR1 KGHDR and CDR2 SFDVKD. CDR3 in amino acids: CATSTADLSTDTQYF. CDR3 DNA: TGTGCCACCAGTACTGCAGACCTTAGCACAGATACGCAGTATTTT.

The sample holds a few counts of this clone. The J gene is TRBJ1-2, the V gene TRBV9; D is perhaps TRBD1 (6 bases). CDR3 length: 14 residues. The V gene's germline CDR1 is SGDLS and CDR2 YYNGEE. Trimming stripped 1 base from V and 8 bases from J, with 15 bases between. The CDR3 reads CASSVSTGTFGYTF. DNA for the CDR3: TGTGCCAGCAGCGTATCCACAGGGACCTTCGGCTACACCTTC.

The CDR3 DNA reads as TGTGCCAGCAGCTTATTGGTGGAAGAGACCCAGTACTTC. Translation gives CASSLLVEETQYF. This chain connects TRBV7-2 to TRBJ2-5; D unresolved. Trimming took 2 bases from V and 3 from J, leaving 7 bases between them. The CDR3 totals 13 residues. The germline CDR1 and CDR2 sequences are SGHTA and FQGNSA.

The chain recombines TRBV7-3 with TRBJ2-1, with a tentative D call TRBD1 (7 bases). CDR1 is SGHTA, CDR2 FQGTGA, per germline. Trimming left V 5 bases short and J 9 bases short, with 17 bases between. The CDR3 contains 14 residues. DNA of the CDR3: TGTGCCAGCAGCCGCGCCAGGGGGGACAGTGAGCAGTTCTTC. It translates to CASSRARGDSEQFF.